Below, 30 T cell receptor beta chains from the same sample are listed, as sequenced in a study of regulatory T cells in long-lasting Graves disease. Building the TCR beta libraries relied on iRepertoire HTBI primers, and CDR3 regions underwent Arm-PCR. MiXCR, applied by TCRdb to the multiplex PCR reads, yields one record per CDR3 protein. Seen here are under 300,000 distinct CDR3 sequences, over 20% observed once, and the top ten hold about 15%. Documented time point: newly diagnosed GD, antithyroid drugs for less than 3 months. The TCR library was prepared using RNA isolated from PBMCs. This specimen was peripheral blood mononuclear cells (PBMCs), taken at new diagnosis, from a patient treated with antithyroid drugs. The receptor source for this set is a female donor with Graves disease.

The gene calls are TRBV5-4 and TRBJ2-7; TRBD2 is a possible D gene (6 bases). The V and J ends lost 4 bases and 3 bases respectively, with 17 bases between them. This CDR3 has 15 amino acids. CDR1 is SGHNT and CDR2 is YYREEE in the germline V gene (reference sequence). As DNA, the CDR3 is TGTGCCAGCAGCCCGCGGAGGGGCGGCGACTACGAGCAGTACTTC. Its protein product is CASSPRRGGDYEQYF.

The table lists this clonotype with many counts. The rearrangement joins TRBV10-3 to TRBJ2-3, with 11 bases identical to TRBD2. The germline V gene has CDR1 ENHRY and CDR2 SYGVKD. With 5 bases clipped from V and 2 bases from J, the junction kept 6 bases outside the gene matches. The CDR3 contains 16 residues. CDR3 amino acids: CAISRSSGGNTDTQYF. For the CDR3, the DNA is TGTGCCATCAGTAGATCTAGCGGGGGGAACACAGATACGCAGTATTTT.

This clonotype was detected many times. V is TRBV24-1 and J is TRBJ2-3; 12 nucleotides line up with TRBD2. This CDR3 region has 14 residues. The germline CDR1 and CDR2 sequences are KGHDR and SFDVKD. V was clipped by 6 bases and J by 5 bases; unmatched bases: 2. In nucleotides, the CDR3 is TGTGCCACCAGTCTAGCGGGAGGGGGAGATACGCAGTATTTT. This sequence encodes CATSLAGGGDTQYF.

This clonotype was recorded once. A read error may be the cause here, since a much bigger clone is one base away. The chain recombines TRBV11-3 with TRBJ2-5; D may be TRBD1 (5 bases). The DNA matches TRBJ2-1 better at its end, which makes the J call doubtful. Germline V gives CDR1 SGHNT, CDR2 YENEEA. The CDR3 extends over 15 amino acids. For the CDR3, the DNA is TGCGCCAGCAGCCAAGATCGGACACTGCCCAATGAGCAGTTCTTC. It specifies CASSQDRTLPNEQFF.

This clonotype was seen ten or more times. The rearrangement joins TRBV28 to TRBJ2-7; D is perhaps TRBD2 (6 bases). Trimming left V 3 bases short and J 0 bases short, with 15 bases between. Germline lookup yields CDR1 MDHEN and CDR2 SYDVKM. The CDR3 has 16 amino acids. The CDR3: CASSFLTAGHSYEQYF. CDR3 coding DNA: TGTGCCAGCAGTTTTTTGACGGCGGGGCACTCCTACGAGCAGTACTTC.

This clonotype was seen a few times. This chain connects TRBV7-6 to TRBJ2-7, with TRBD2 identical over 10 bases. Trimming took 5 bases from V and 2 from J; bases not matched to a gene: 3. This CDR3 spans 14 amino acids. The germline CDR1 and CDR2 sequences are SGHVS and FNYEAQ. The CDR3 region has the DNA TGTGCCAGCAGCGTAACTAGCGGGACCTACGAGCAGTACTTC. It yields the protein CASSVTSGTYEQYF.

This clonotype was counted ten times or more. V usage is TRBV6-2 or TRBV6-3 and J usage is TRBJ2-1; the D is unclear. V was pared by 6 bases and J by 2 bases, with 8 bases between. Germline V gene data show CDR1 as MNHEY and CDR2 as SVGEGT. This CDR3 is built from 13 residues. In DNA form, the CDR3 reads TGTGCCAGCAGCCTGGCCACCTACAATGAGCAGTTCTTC. Its translation is CASSLATYNEQFF.

This clonotype was counted only a few times. This sequence joins TRBV19 and TRBJ2-5; D might be TRBD1 or TRBD2, each matching 6 bases. The ends were cut back, 3 bases at V and 4 bases at J, with 15 bases in the middle. The CDR3 has 15 residues. Germline assignment: CDR1 LNHDA and CDR2 SQIVND (reference sequence). The CDR3 coding sequence is TGTGCCAGTAGTATCTCGAGCGGAGGGGGAGAGACCCAGTACTTC. Translating it yields CASSISSGGGETQYF.

This clonotype was detected ten times or more. This sequence joins TRBV7-2 and TRBJ2-7, with 11 positions matching TRBD2. V lost 5 bases to trimming and J lost 5 bases; unmatched junction nucleotides: 8. From germline, CDR1 is SGHTA and CDR2 FQGNSA. The CDR3 is 15 residues long. In DNA form, the CDR3 reads TGTGCCAGCAGCGCACGACTAGCGGGATCCCACGAGCAGTACTTC. Translation: CASSARLAGSHEQYF.

The chain uses TRBV7-8 and TRBJ2-5; the match to TRBD1 covers 8 bases. V shed 5 bases, J shed 5 bases, and the junction held 4 bases outside the gene matches. The CDR3 contains 13 residues. In germline, CDR1 is SGHVS, CDR2 FQNEAQ. CDR3 sequence reads: CASSADRDETQYF. In DNA form, the CDR3 reads TGTGCCAGCAGCGCGGACAGGGACGAGACCCAGTACTTC.

This clonotype was counted many times. The chain couples TRBV7-6 to TRBJ2-3; D is unresolved. Deletions cut 4 bases from V and 5 bases from J, with 10 bases between. This CDR3 is 13 amino acids long. Germline CDR1 and CDR2: SGHVS and FNYEAQ. CDR3 sequence reads: CASSSSGLDTQYF. CDR3 nucleotide sequence: TGTGCCAGCAGCTCCAGTGGGCTAGATACGCAGTATTTT.

The gene calls are TRBV6-4 and TRBJ2-3; 7 bases line up with TRBD2. Germline trimming cut 8 bases from V and 0 bases from J; bases unmatched to any gene: 8. Per the germline V gene, CDR1 is MRHNA and CDR2 is SNTAGT. CDR3 length equals 15 residues. The CDR3 here is CASYISGSSTDTQYF. CDR3 nucleotide sequence: TGTGCCAGCTATATTAGCGGGTCTAGCACAGATACGCAGTATTTT.

This clonotype was recorded many times. V gene TRBV6-2 or TRBV6-3 combines with J gene TRBJ2-7; 11 nucleotides match TRBD1. CDR1 MNHEY and CDR2 SVGEGT come from the germline V gene. This CDR3 has 13 residues. With 7 bases clipped from V and 6 bases from J, the junction kept 5 bases outside the gene matches. This chain's CDR3 is CASKRTGGPEQYF. CDR3 coding DNA: TGTGCCAGCAAAAGGACAGGGGGCCCCGAGCAGTACTTC.

This clonotype was detected ten times or more. This chain uses TRBV14 with TRBJ2-1; D is unclear. CDR1 is SGHDN and CDR2 is FVKESK in the germline V gene. V lost 5 bases to trimming and J lost 4 bases, with 18 bases between them. This CDR3 region has 16 residues. The CDR3, as DNA: TGTGCCAGCAGCTACTTATGGACCTCCGGATACAATGAGCAGTTCTTC. As protein: CASSYLWTSGYNEQFF.

This chain connects TRBV6-1 to TRBJ1-6; TRBD1 matches at 9 bases. CDR1 is MNHNS, CDR2 SASEGT, per germline. V gave up 7 bases and J gave up 7 bases; unmatched junction bases: 8. The CDR3 contains 15 residues. CDR3 amino acids: CASKTPGQGNSPLHF. The CDR3 DNA is TGTGCCAGCAAAACCCCGGGACAGGGAAATTCACCCCTCCACTTT.

V gene TRBV6-1 combines with J gene TRBJ2-7; TRBD1 matches at 9 bases. Germline V gene lookup returns CDR1 MNHNS and CDR2 SASEGT. CDR3 size: 14 residues. V shed 5 bases, J shed 1 base, and the junction held 3 bases outside the gene matches. The CDR3 region is CASSRDRASYEQYF. In DNA form, the CDR3 reads TGTGCCAGCAGTAGGGACAGGGCTTCCTACGAGCAGTACTTC.

Remarks on this clonotype: Given a much more abundant clone one base away, this may be a read error. The rearrangement uses TRBV7-9 and TRBJ2-7; the D gene could be TRBD1 or TRBD2 (6 bases each). Trimming left V 5 bases short and J 4 bases short, with 18 bases between. The CDR3 length is 15 residues. Germline V gene sequence: CDR1 SEHNR, CDR2 FQNEAQ (reference sequence). The CDR3 loop is CASSGGQGPPYEQYF. CDR3 in DNA: TGTGCCAGCAGCGGGGGGCAGGGACCACCGTACGAGCAGTACTTC.

This clonotype showed up many times. The chain joins TRBV14 to TRBJ2-7; 8 nucleotides agree with TRBD1. Germline CDR1 is SGHDN and CDR2 is FVKESK. This CDR3 comprises 17 residues. V trimming: 2 bases; J trimming: 0 bases; junction bases outside the gene matches: 9. The CDR3 coding sequence is TGTGCCAGCAGCCAACAGACAGGGGACGGCTTCTCCTACGAGCAGTACTTC. Translating gives CASSQQTGDGFSYEQYF.

This clonotype was counted at least ten times. The genes are TRBV20-1 and TRBJ1-5; no reliable D call. V shed 1 base and J shed 5 bases, with 6 bases lying between them. Germline lookup yields CDR1 DFQATT and CDR2 SNEGSKA (reference sequence). The CDR3 covers 12 residues. This chain's CDR3 is CSARVLDQPQHF. The CDR3 DNA sequence: TGCAGTGCTAGAGTATTGGATCAGCCCCAGCATTTT.

This clonotype was counted ten times or more. The genes are TRBV5-6 and TRBJ2-6; no firm D call. CDR1 and CDR2 from the germline V gene are SGHDT and YYEEEE. The germline V and J ends were trimmed by 0 bases and 4 bases, with 5 bases remaining between them. This CDR3 contains 14 residues. Written as DNA, the CDR3 is TGTGCCAGCAGCTTGGGAATGGGGGCCAACGTCCTGACTTTC. This encodes CASSLGMGANVLTF. Full variable domain (missing parts from reference TRBV5-6 and TRBJ2-6): DAGVTQSPTHLIKTRGQQVTLRCSPKSGHDTVSWYQQALGQGPQFIFQYYEEEERQRGNFPDRFSGHQFPNYSSELNVNALLLGDSALYLCASSLGMGANVLTFGAGSRLTVL.

Comment on this clonotype: A far more abundant clone sits one base away, making this likely a read error. The chain uses TRBV11-3 and TRBJ1-1; 9 nucleotides agree with TRBD1. The CDR3 runs 16 residues. Germline lookup yields CDR1 SGHNT and CDR2 YENEEA. This chain's CDR3 is CASGLVTGGINTEAFF. The DNA for the CDR3 is TGTGCCAGCGGCTTAGTCACAGGGGGCATAAACACTGAAGCTTTCTTT. The full variable domain, its missing parts supplied by reference TRBV11-3 and TRBJ1-1, is EAGVVQSPRYKIIEKKQPVAFWCNPISGHNTLYWYLQNLGQGPELLIRYENEEAVDDSQLPKDRFSAERLKGVDSTLKIQPAELGDSAVYLCASGLVTGGINTEAFFGQGTRLTVV.

This clonotype came up a few times. This chain links TRBV19 with TRBJ1-4, with D perhaps matching TRBD1 (5 bases). Trimming took off 4 bases at V and 5 bases at J, with 11 bases between the two ends. Germline lookup yields CDR1 LNHDA and CDR2 SQIVND (reference sequence). This CDR3 has 14 residues. CDR3 loop: CASSRDGRNEKLFF. In DNA, the CDR3 is TGTGCCAGTAGTAGGGACGGAAGGAATGAAAAACTGTTTTTT.

This clonotype came up many times. The chain employs TRBV19 and TRBJ1-2, with 7 bases matching TRBD1. The germline V gene encodes CDR1 LNHDA and CDR2 SQIVND (reference sequence). Unmatched junction bases numbered 12, after V lost 7 bases and J lost 4 bases. This CDR3 is 15 amino acids long. In nucleotides, the CDR3 is TGTGCCAGTACCGAAGGGGGACAGTCCAGCTATGGCTACACCTTC. Translated: CASTEGGQSSYGYTF.

This clonotype was counted ten times or more. The germline gene is not matched at one end of the junction; a read error may be the cause. V is TRBV4-3 and J is TRBJ1-1, with unresolved D. From germline, CDR1 is LGHNA and CDR2 YSLEER. The CDR3 loop spans 13 amino acids. CDR3 in amino acids: CASSQEVDTEAFF. The CDR3 DNA reads as TGCGCCAGCAGCCAAGAAGTTGACACAGAAGCTTTCTTT.

Many counts were recorded for this clonotype. The J gene is TRBJ2-7, the V gene TRBV19, with D possibly TRBD2 on 5 matching bases. CDR3 length: 14 residues. Between the trimmed V and J ends, which lost 4 bases and 6 bases, there was a span of 16 bases. Per the germline V gene, CDR1 is LNHDA and CDR2 is SQIVND (reference sequence). CDR3 DNA sequence: TGTGCCAGTAGTAAGCGGTCGGTGGGAGCCGAGCAGTACTTC. Its protein is CASSKRSVGAEQYF.

This clonotype appeared many times. The V and J genes are TRBV2 and TRBJ2-4; 11 nucleotides match TRBD1. The V gene's germline CDR1 is SNHLY and CDR2 FYNNEI. CDR3 length: 14 amino acids. Trimming at V came to 7 bases and at J to 8 bases, leaving 7 bases not matched to a gene. This CDR3 is CASTPGQGVHIQYF. The CDR3 bases are TGTGCCAGCACCCCGGGACAGGGGGTCCACATTCAGTACTTC.

The chain carries TRBV24-1 and TRBJ1-5; D might be TRBD1 (6 bases). Trimming shortened V by 7 bases and J by 0 bases, and 6 bases separated the two germline ends. Germline assignment: CDR1 KGHDR and CDR2 SFDVKD. This CDR3 has 13 amino acids. CDR3: CATRQGSNQPQHF. CDR3 DNA sequence: TGTGCCACCAGACAGGGTAGCAATCAGCCCCAGCATTTT.

In its sample, this clonotype was seen many times. As DNA, the CDR3 is TGTGCCACCAGTAGTGACAGTCCCTACGAGCAGTACTTC. Translation gives CATSSDSPYEQYF. The chain combines TRBV24-1 with TRBJ2-7, with a weak D call TRBD1 (5 bases). The CDR3 sequence is 13 residues long. Germline V gene sequence: CDR1 KGHDR, CDR2 SFDVKD. The V end lost 6 bases, the J end lost 2 bases, and 10 bases lay between the germline ends.

This clonotype was seen many times. The gene calls are TRBV14 and TRBJ2-1; D possibly uses TRBD1 or TRBD2 (6 bases each). Germline assignment: CDR1 SGHDN and CDR2 FVKESK. The CDR3 covers 18 residues. V was trimmed by 4 bases and J by 0 bases, leaving 19 bases between them. The CDR3 loop reads CASSPFAGGRSSYNEQFF. The CDR3 DNA reads as TGTGCCAGCAGCCCATTCGCTGGGGGGCGAAGCTCCTACAATGAGCAGTTCTTC.

The chain couples TRBV7-9 to TRBJ2-3; 13 positions agree with TRBD2. Looked up from germline, CDR1 is SEHNR and CDR2 is FQNEAQ (reference sequence). The CDR3 totals 19 residues. V was pared by 4 bases and J by 5 bases, with 15 bases of the junction left unmatched. The CDR3 nucleotides are TGTGCCAGCAGCTCAGAGTGGGACGGACTAGCGGGAGCAGTAGATACGCAGTATTTT. Its translation: CASSSEWDGLAGAVDTQYF.